This record concerns one T cell receptor (beta chain) sequence. This entry is derived from a study of blood T cell repertoires in COVID-19. Per the authors' pipeline: Nucleated cell number was recorded as an estimate derived from reference gene primer amplification. Repertoires were generated with immunoSEQ multiplex PCR, while TCRdb's copy carries only in-frame clones and drops some. D and trimming were read from the DNA, whereas the V and J calls and clone size are those reported in that table. The sample includes 200,000 or so clones, about four fifths of them seen just once. The CDR3 sequence is 19 residues long.

The TCR comes from a woman in her sixties with acute or convalescent COVID-19. Sequenced: peripheral blood. The chain joins TRBV21-1 to TRBJ1-3. TRBV21-1 is a pseudogene. The CDR3 here is CASSKKRSRGGDPGNTIYF. CDR3 bases: TGTGCCAGCAGCAAAAAGAGGTCGCGGGGCGGGGATCCTGGAAACACCATATATTTT.